These T cell receptor beta chains were read from a single sample in a study of patients and donors after allogeneic stem cell transplantation. TCRdb processed the RT-PCR reads anew with MiXCR; each CDR3 protein has one entry. The sample consists of about 210,000 distinct CDR3 sequences, 35% to 45% of them appearing once. The sample consisted of blood, either unsorted or a sorted T cell fraction (not recorded which). All receptors come from a human donor who was either an allogeneic HSCT recipient or a stem cell or donor lymphocyte infusion donor (not recorded which). It is not recorded whose cells these are; they may come from a transplant donor. CDR3s include the opening cysteine and the closing phenylalanine or tryptophan. The order of the fields is clone size, D gene, J gene, CDR3 length, V gene, CDR3 DNA, CDR3 protein. The D gene is left open where the match is weak. Clone size is given for some rows only: seen once, a few or many times, or a class if the clone is expanded.

abundance: few
d_gene: -
j_gene: TRBJ1-2
len: 12
v_gene: TRBV3-1
CDR3nt: TGTGCCAGCAGCCAAGACCACTATGGCTACACCTTC
CDR3aa: CASSQDHYGYTF

abundance: -
d_gene: -
j_gene: TRBJ2-3
len: 13
v_gene: TRBV6-5
CDR3nt: TGTGCCAGCAGTTACGAAAGGGGAGATACGCAGTATTTT
CDR3aa: CASSYERGDTQYF

abundance: few
d_gene: -
j_gene: TRBJ1-6
len: 16
v_gene: TRBV28
CDR3nt: TGTGCCAGCAGGAAGCTGGACTTCCGAGGGAATTCACCCCTCCACTTT
CDR3aa: CASRKLDFRGNSPLHF

abundance: few
d_gene: -
j_gene: TRBJ1-2
len: 14
v_gene: TRBV5-6
CDR3nt: TGTGCCAGCAGCTTGGCCTCATTATCGACAGCTACCACCTTC
CDR3aa: CASSLASLSTATTF

abundance: -
d_gene: -
j_gene: TRBJ2-7
len: 15
v_gene: TRBV7-9
CDR3nt: TGTGCCAGCAGCCATTGGGGACATGGGGACGACGAGCAGTACTTC
CDR3aa: CASSHWGHGDDEQYF

abundance: -
d_gene: -
j_gene: TRBJ2-2
len: 14
v_gene: TRBV20-1
CDR3nt: TGCAGTGCTAGAACCGCCTCGAACACCGGGGAGCTGTTTTTT
CDR3aa: CSARTASNTGELFF

abundance: few
d_gene: TRBD1
j_gene: TRBJ1-1
len: 17
v_gene: TRBV10-3
CDR3nt: TGTGCCATCAGTGGAGTCAGGGGGTCTAGGGCTGCGCATGAAGCTTTCTTT
CDR3aa: CAISGVRGSRAAHEAFF

abundance: -
d_gene: TRBD1
j_gene: TRBJ1-5
len: 14
v_gene: TRBV5-5
CDR3nt: TGTGCCAGCAGCGCGACAGGGTACAATCAGCCCCAGCATTTT
CDR3aa: CASSATGYNQPQHF

abundance: -
d_gene: TRBD1
j_gene: TRBJ1-5
len: 15
v_gene: TRBV11-2
CDR3nt: TGTGCCAGCAGCTGGACAGGGGGCGGCAATCAGCCCCAGCATTTT
CDR3aa: CASSWTGGGNQPQHF

abundance: -
d_gene: -
j_gene: TRBJ2-6
len: 17
v_gene: TRBV12-3/TRBV12-4
CDR3nt: TGTGCCAGCAGGACCGGGACCGAGAGCTCTGGGGCCAACGTCCTGACTTTC
CDR3aa: CASRTGTESSGANVLTF

abundance: -
d_gene: -
j_gene: TRBJ1-5
len: 14
v_gene: TRBV12-3/TRBV12-4
CDR3nt: TGTGCCAGCAGTTTTAGGGGAAGGAATCAGCCCCAGCATTTT
CDR3aa: CASSFRGRNQPQHF

abundance: -
d_gene: -
j_gene: TRBJ2-5
len: 12
v_gene: TRBV18
CDR3nt: TGTGCCAGCTCACCGGACCCTGGGACCCAGTACTTC
CDR3aa: CASSPDPGTQYF

abundance: -
d_gene: -
j_gene: TRBJ1-4
len: 15
v_gene: TRBV4-3
CDR3nt: TGCGCCAGCAGCGTCAGCTTAATAAACCATGAAAAACTGTTTTTT
CDR3aa: CASSVSLINHEKLFF

abundance: once
d_gene: -
j_gene: TRBJ2-3
len: 14
v_gene: TRBV12-3/TRBV12-4
CDR3nt: TGTGCCAGCAGTTGGGCTAGCGGCACAGATACGCAGTATTTT
CDR3aa: CASSWASGTDTQYF

abundance: -
d_gene: -
j_gene: TRBJ2-3
len: 15
v_gene: TRBV5-5
CDR3nt: TGTGCCAGCAGCTTGGATCCTCTAGGAACTAATACGCAGTATTTT
CDR3aa: CASSLDPLGTNTQYF

abundance: -
d_gene: TRBD1
j_gene: TRBJ1-2
len: 15
v_gene: TRBV12-3/TRBV12-4
CDR3nt: TGTGCCAGCAGTTTATCCGGCCGGGACAGGGATGGCTACACCTTC
CDR3aa: CASSLSGRDRDGYTF

abundance: -
d_gene: TRBD1
j_gene: TRBJ1-2
len: 14
v_gene: TRBV5-1
CDR3nt: TGCGCCAGCAGCTTGGGGGACAGGAACTATGGCTACACCTTC
CDR3aa: CASSLGDRNYGYTF

abundance: -
d_gene: -
j_gene: TRBJ2-7
len: 15
v_gene: TRBV25-1
CDR3nt: TGTGCCAGCAGTGAATCTGGGGTCTTTGCCTACGAGCAGTACTTC
CDR3aa: CASSESGVFAYEQYF

abundance: -
d_gene: -
j_gene: TRBJ1-4
len: 15
v_gene: TRBV20-1
CDR3nt: TGCAGTGCTAGAGTTAAGGGGTCGGGTAATGAAAAACTGTTTTTT
CDR3aa: CSARVKGSGNEKLFF

abundance: -
d_gene: -
j_gene: TRBJ2-1
len: 15
v_gene: TRBV7-2
CDR3nt: TGTGCCAGCAGCTTAAGGGGGAGATTTGACAATGAGCAGTTCTTC
CDR3aa: CASSLRGRFDNEQFF

abundance: few
d_gene: -
j_gene: TRBJ1-2
len: 13
v_gene: TRBV5-1
CDR3nt: TGCGCCAGCAGCTTGGTTGAAAGACAGAGCTACACCTTC
CDR3aa: CASSLVERQSYTF

abundance: -
d_gene: -
j_gene: TRBJ1-5
len: 14
v_gene: TRBV5-1
CDR3nt: TGCGCCAGCAGCTTGGAGGTAGGGACTCAGCCCCAGCATTTT
CDR3aa: CASSLEVGTQPQHF

abundance: -
d_gene: -
j_gene: TRBJ1-4
len: 14
v_gene: TRBV6-6
CDR3nt: TGTGCCAGCAGTTACTCCAAGGAGGGGCGCGGGCTGTTTTTT
CDR3aa: CASSYSKEGRGLFF

abundance: -
d_gene: -
j_gene: TRBJ1-5
len: 15
v_gene: TRBV7-2
CDR3nt: TGTGCCAGCAGCTTAGTGGGTCAGAGCAATCAGCCCCAGCATTTT
CDR3aa: CASSLVGQSNQPQHF

abundance: few
d_gene: -
j_gene: TRBJ1-2
len: 15
v_gene: TRBV10-2
CDR3nt: TGCGCCAGCCGACCTGAAGGGTTTGGGCACTATGGCTACACCTTC
CDR3aa: CASRPEGFGHYGYTF

abundance: few
d_gene: -
j_gene: TRBJ1-5
len: 14
v_gene: TRBV7-8
CDR3nt: TGTGCCAGCAGCTTAGAGGGCATATATCAGCCCCAGCATTTT
CDR3aa: CASSLEGIYQPQHF

abundance: -
d_gene: TRBD1
j_gene: TRBJ1-1
len: 15
v_gene: TRBV5-1
CDR3nt: TGCGCCAGCAGCTGGGGGACAGCCCTGAACACTGAAGCTTTCTTT
CDR3aa: CASSWGTALNTEAFF

abundance: -
d_gene: TRBD1
j_gene: TRBJ2-7
len: 17
v_gene: TRBV24-1
CDR3nt: TGTGCCACCAGTGGTCTTGCCGGCGGACAGGGGGCTTACGAGCAGTACTTC
CDR3aa: CATSGLAGGQGAYEQYF

abundance: -
d_gene: -
j_gene: TRBJ2-5
len: 18
v_gene: TRBV4-1
CDR3nt: TGCGCCAGCAGCCAAGATAGGGGGGAGCCCAATTCCGGAGAGACCCAGTACTTC
CDR3aa: CASSQDRGEPNSGETQYF

abundance: -
d_gene: -
j_gene: TRBJ1-1
len: 15
v_gene: TRBV12-3/TRBV12-4
CDR3nt: TGTGCCAGCAGCCAGGTTGGTTACATGAACACTGAAGCTTTCTTT
CDR3aa: CASSQVGYMNTEAFF

abundance: -
d_gene: -
j_gene: TRBJ2-3
len: 13
v_gene: TRBV12-3/TRBV12-4
CDR3nt: TGTGCCAGCAGTTTGGGGGACACAGATACGCAGTATTTT
CDR3aa: CASSLGDTDTQYF

abundance: many
d_gene: -
j_gene: TRBJ1-4
len: 10
v_gene: TRBV29-1
CDR3nt: TGCAGCGTTGAGAAGGAAAAACTGTTTTTT
CDR3aa: CSVEKEKLFF

abundance: few
d_gene: -
j_gene: TRBJ1-6
len: 13
v_gene: TRBV20-1
CDR3nt: TGCAGTGCTGCTGGGGCAAGGAATTCACCCCTCCACTTT
CDR3aa: CSAAGARNSPLHF

abundance: -
d_gene: -
j_gene: TRBJ1-1
len: 14
v_gene: TRBV3-1
CDR3nt: TGTGCCAGCAGCCAGTTCCTCAGGGGTACTGAAGCTTTCTTT
CDR3aa: CASSQFLRGTEAFF

abundance: once
d_gene: -
j_gene: TRBJ1-5
len: 14
v_gene: TRBV20-1
CDR3nt: TGCAGTGCCTCCCTTGGCAGGGAAAATCAGCCCCAGCATTTT
CDR3aa: CSASLGRENQPQHF

abundance: many
d_gene: -
j_gene: TRBJ1-1
len: 14
v_gene: TRBV15
CDR3nt: TGTGCCACCAGCAGAGTCGGGGCAGTCACTGAAGCTTTCTTT
CDR3aa: CATSRVGAVTEAFF

abundance: -
d_gene: TRBD1
j_gene: TRBJ1-5
len: 17
v_gene: TRBV6-5
CDR3nt: TGTGCCAGCAGACGAGACTACTCCGGGACAGACAATCAGCCCCAGCATTTT
CDR3aa: CASRRDYSGTDNQPQHF

abundance: few
d_gene: -
j_gene: TRBJ2-7
len: 11
v_gene: TRBV12-3/TRBV12-4
CDR3nt: TGTGCCAGCAGCAGGGCCTACGAGCAGTACTTC
CDR3aa: CASSRAYEQYF

abundance: few
d_gene: -
j_gene: TRBJ2-1
len: 15
v_gene: TRBV5-1
CDR3nt: TGCGCCAGCAGCTTGGTTTCTAGCTTCTACAATGAGCAGTTCTTC
CDR3aa: CASSLVSSFYNEQFF

abundance: -
d_gene: -
j_gene: TRBJ1-4
len: 12
v_gene: TRBV7-9
CDR3nt: TGTGCCAGCAGCCTCCTAAATGAAAAACTGTTTTTT
CDR3aa: CASSLLNEKLFF

abundance: -
d_gene: -
j_gene: TRBJ1-6
len: 11
v_gene: TRBV29-1
CDR3nt: TGCTGGAAGGGGATAGGATCACCCCTCCACTTT
CDR3aa: CWKGIGSPLHF

abundance: -
d_gene: -
j_gene: TRBJ2-6
len: 15
v_gene: TRBV2
CDR3nt: TGTGCCAGCAGCTACGCGAACTCTGGGGCCAACGTCCTGACTTTC
CDR3aa: CASSYANSGANVLTF

abundance: few
d_gene: TRBD2
j_gene: TRBJ2-1
len: 15
v_gene: TRBV12-3/TRBV12-4
CDR3nt: TGTGCCAGCACCGTACTAGCGGGGGCTTTCAATGAGCAGTTCTTC
CDR3aa: CASTVLAGAFNEQFF

abundance: few
d_gene: TRBD1
j_gene: TRBJ1-5
len: 16
v_gene: TRBV5-5
CDR3nt: TGTGCCAGCAGCTTCGGACAGGATCCGGGCAATCAGCCCCAGCATTTT
CDR3aa: CASSFGQDPGNQPQHF

abundance: -
d_gene: -
j_gene: TRBJ2-1
len: 17
v_gene: TRBV12-3/TRBV12-4
CDR3nt: TGTGCCAGCAGTCTCATGGGGACTGTCAGCTCCTACAATGAGCAGTTCTTC
CDR3aa: CASSLMGTVSSYNEQFF

abundance: -
d_gene: -
j_gene: TRBJ1-5
len: 16
v_gene: TRBV20-1
CDR3nt: TGCAGTGCTAGAGATCGGAACAGATCCTCATATCAGCCCCAGCATTTT
CDR3aa: CSARDRNRSSYQPQHF

abundance: -
d_gene: TRBD1
j_gene: TRBJ1-2
len: 16
v_gene: TRBV28
CDR3nt: TGTGCCAGCTCCCCGGGACAGGGGGCGGATAACTATGGCTACACCTTC
CDR3aa: CASSPGQGADNYGYTF

abundance: few
d_gene: TRBD1
j_gene: TRBJ1-3
len: 13
v_gene: TRBV20-1
CDR3nt: TGCAGTGCTAGTGGACAGGATTCCAACACCATATATTTT
CDR3aa: CSASGQDSNTIYF

abundance: few
d_gene: -
j_gene: TRBJ2-3
len: 12
v_gene: TRBV11-1
CDR3nt: TGTGCCAGCAGTTTTGTGGCGGGTACGCAGTATTTT
CDR3aa: CASSFVAGTQYF

abundance: few
d_gene: -
j_gene: TRBJ1-2
len: 13
v_gene: TRBV18
CDR3nt: TGTGCCAGCTCACCTGACAGGACCTATGGCTACACCTTC
CDR3aa: CASSPDRTYGYTF

abundance: few
d_gene: TRBD2
j_gene: TRBJ2-5
len: 15
v_gene: TRBV10-3
CDR3nt: TGTGCCATCAGTACCGGGGGGACGGAAAAAGAGACCCAGTACTTC
CDR3aa: CAISTGGTEKETQYF

abundance: -
d_gene: -
j_gene: TRBJ2-7
len: 14
v_gene: TRBV20-1
CDR3nt: TGCAGTGCTAGCCCCGCGGGTCTAGCCGTCGAGCAGTACTTC
CDR3aa: CSASPAGLAVEQYF

abundance: -
d_gene: -
j_gene: TRBJ2-3
len: 13
v_gene: TRBV7-2
CDR3nt: TGTGCCGGCAGCTCATCTAGCACAGATACGCAGTATTTT
CDR3aa: CAGSSSSTDTQYF